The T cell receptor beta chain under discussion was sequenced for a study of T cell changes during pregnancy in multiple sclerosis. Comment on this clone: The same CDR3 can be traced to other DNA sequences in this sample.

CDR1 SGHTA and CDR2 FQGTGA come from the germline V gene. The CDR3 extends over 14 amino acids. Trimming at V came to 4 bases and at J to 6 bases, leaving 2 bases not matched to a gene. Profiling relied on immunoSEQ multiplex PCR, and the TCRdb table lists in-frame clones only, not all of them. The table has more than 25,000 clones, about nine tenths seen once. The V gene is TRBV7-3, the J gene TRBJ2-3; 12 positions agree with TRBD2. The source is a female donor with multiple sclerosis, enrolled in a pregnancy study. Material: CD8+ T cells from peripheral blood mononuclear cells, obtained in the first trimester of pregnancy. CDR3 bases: TGTGCCAGCAGCTCCGGACTAGCGGGGGATACGCAGTATTTT. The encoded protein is CASSSGLAGDTQYF.